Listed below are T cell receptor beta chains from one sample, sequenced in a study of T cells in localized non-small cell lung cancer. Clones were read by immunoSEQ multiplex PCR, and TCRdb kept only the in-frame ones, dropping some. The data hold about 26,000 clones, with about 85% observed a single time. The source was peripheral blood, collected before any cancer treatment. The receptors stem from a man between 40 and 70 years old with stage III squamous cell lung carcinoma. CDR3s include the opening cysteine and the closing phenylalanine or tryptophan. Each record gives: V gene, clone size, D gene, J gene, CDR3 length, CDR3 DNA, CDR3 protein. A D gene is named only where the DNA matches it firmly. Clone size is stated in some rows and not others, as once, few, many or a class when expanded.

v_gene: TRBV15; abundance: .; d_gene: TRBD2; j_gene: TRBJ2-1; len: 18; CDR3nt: TGTGCCACCAGCAGAGATGGGGCGGGAGGTTTGGGCTACAATGAGCAGTTCTTC; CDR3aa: CATSRDGAGGLGYNEQFF
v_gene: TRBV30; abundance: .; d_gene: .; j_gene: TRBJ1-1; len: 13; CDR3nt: TGTGCCTGGAGCAGGTTGAGGGGCACTGAAGCTTTCTTT; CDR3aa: CAWSRLRGTEAFF
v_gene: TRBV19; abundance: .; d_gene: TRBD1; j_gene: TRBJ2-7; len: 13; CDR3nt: TGTGCCAGTAGTACGGGACAGGACTACGAGCAGTACTTC; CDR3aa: CASSTGQDYEQYF
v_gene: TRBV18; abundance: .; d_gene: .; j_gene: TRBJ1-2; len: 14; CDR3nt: TGTGCCAGCTCACCTTACAGGAGTGCGGATGGCTACACCTTC; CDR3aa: CASSPYRSADGYTF
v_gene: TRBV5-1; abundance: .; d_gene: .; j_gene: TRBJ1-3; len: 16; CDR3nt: TGCGCCAGCAGCCCAACCGGACAGAGCTCTGGAAACACCATATATTTT; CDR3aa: CASSPTGQSSGNTIYF
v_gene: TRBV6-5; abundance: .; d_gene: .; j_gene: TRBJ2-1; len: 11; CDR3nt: TGTGCCAGCAGTTACTCGAGTGAGCAGTTCTTC; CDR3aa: CASSYSSEQFF
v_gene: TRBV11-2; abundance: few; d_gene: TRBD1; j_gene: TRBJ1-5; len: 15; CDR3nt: TGTGCCAGCAGCCAAACCACAGGGGGCTCTCAGCCCCAGCATTTT; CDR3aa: CASSQTTGGSQPQHF
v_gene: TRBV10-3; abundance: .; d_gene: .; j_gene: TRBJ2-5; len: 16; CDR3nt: TGTGCCATCAGTGACCCTACAGGGTCCATCCAAGAGACCCAGTACTTC; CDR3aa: CAISDPTGSIQETQYF
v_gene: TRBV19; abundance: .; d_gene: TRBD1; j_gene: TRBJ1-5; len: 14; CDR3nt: TGTGCCAGTGCCACAGGGGGCGAAGATCAGCCCCAGCATTTT; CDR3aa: CASATGGEDQPQHF
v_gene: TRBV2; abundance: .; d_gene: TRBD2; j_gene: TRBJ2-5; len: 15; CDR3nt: TGTGCCAGCAGTGACCGTAGCGGGAGGGGGGAGACCCAGTACTTC; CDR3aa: CASSDRSGRGETQYF
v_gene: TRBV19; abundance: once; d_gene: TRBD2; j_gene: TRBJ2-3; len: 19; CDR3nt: TGTGCCAGTAGTATCCCCCTAGGGCGGGGGGGCCTGGGAGGGGATACGCAGTATTTT; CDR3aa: CASSIPLGRGGLGGDTQYF
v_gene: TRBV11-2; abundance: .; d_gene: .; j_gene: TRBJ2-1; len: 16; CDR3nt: TGTGCCAGCAGCCGTACTCAGGGTCCCCCGAACAATGAGCAGTTCTTC; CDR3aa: CASSRTQGPPNNEQFF
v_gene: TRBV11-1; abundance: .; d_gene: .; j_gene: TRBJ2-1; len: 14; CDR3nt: TGTGCCAGCAGCTTAGGGGGTGGGGGAGGCGAGCAGTTCTTC; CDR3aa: CASSLGGGGGEQFF
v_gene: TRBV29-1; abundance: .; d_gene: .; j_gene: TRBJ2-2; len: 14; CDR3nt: TGCAGCGTGCCGGACACCTTAAGAACCGGGGAGCTGTTTTTT; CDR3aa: CSVPDTLRTGELFF
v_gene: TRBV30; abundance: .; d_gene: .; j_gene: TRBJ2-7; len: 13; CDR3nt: TGTGCCTGGAGTGTATTGCCTAGTGGCGAGCAGTACTTC; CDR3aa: CAWSVLPSGEQYF
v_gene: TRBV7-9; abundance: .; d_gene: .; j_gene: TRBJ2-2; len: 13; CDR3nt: TGTGCCAGCAGCCCCCGGGGCACCGGGGAGCTGTTTTTT; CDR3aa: CASSPRGTGELFF
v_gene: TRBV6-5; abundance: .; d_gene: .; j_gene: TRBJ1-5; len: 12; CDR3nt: TGTGCCAGCAGTTACTCGGGCGGGCCCCAGCATTTT; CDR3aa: CASSYSGGPQHF